This paragraph covers one TCR beta chain sequence. The antigen is undetermined. The identical CDR3 is also encoded by other nucleotide sequences in the sample. With 0 bases removed from V and 1 base from J, the gap between germline ends came to 8 bases. CDR1 is SGHRS, CDR2 YFSETQ, per germline. The CDR3 sequence is 15 residues long. This sample was included in a study of shared clonotypes between healthy human individuals. Study outcomes and limitations: Memory subsets generally showed smaller estimated richness than naive subsets did.

Libraries were prepared by immunoSEQ multiplex PCR; TCRdb keeps only in-frame clonotypes and omits some of them. This table has about 2 million clones, 85% to 95% appearing once. This sequence originates from a man between 18 and 29 years old in good health. The sequencing input was naive CD4+ T cells sorted from blood. Regarding subset: CD45RA+ positively selected. The chain has TRBV5-1 and TRBJ2-1; possibly TRBD1 for D (6 bases). The CDR3 sequence is CASSLAQGSYNEQFF. As DNA, the CDR3 is TGCGCCAGCAGCTTGGCTCAGGGGTCCTACAATGAGCAGTTCTTC.